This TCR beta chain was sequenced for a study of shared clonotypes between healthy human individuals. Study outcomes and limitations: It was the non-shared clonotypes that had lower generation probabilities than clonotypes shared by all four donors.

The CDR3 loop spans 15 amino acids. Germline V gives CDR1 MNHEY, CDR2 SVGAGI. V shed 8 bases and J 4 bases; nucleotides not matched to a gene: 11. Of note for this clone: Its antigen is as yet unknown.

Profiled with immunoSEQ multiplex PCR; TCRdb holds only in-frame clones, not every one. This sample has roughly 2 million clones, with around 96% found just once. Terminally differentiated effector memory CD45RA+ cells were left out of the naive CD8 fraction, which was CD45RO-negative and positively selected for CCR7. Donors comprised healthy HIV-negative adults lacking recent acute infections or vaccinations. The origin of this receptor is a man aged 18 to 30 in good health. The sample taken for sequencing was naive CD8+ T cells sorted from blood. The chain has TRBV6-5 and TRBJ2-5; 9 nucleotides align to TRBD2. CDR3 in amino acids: CASLVSGGPLETQYF. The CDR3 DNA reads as TGTGCCAGCTTGGTTAGCGGGGGTCCCTTAGAGACCCAGTACTTC.